Each of the 20 T cell receptor beta chains below was sequenced from the same sample in a study of shared clonotypes between healthy human individuals. Repertoires were generated with immunoSEQ multiplex PCR, while TCRdb's copy carries only in-frame clones and drops some. The data hold about 2.3 million clones, with roughly 93% observed a single time. The sample taken for sequencing was naive CD4+ T cells from PBMCs. Subset denoted: CD45RA+ positively selected. The origin of the receptors is a man in his late teens or twenties in good health. Some clones in this sample may be carry-over from other donors' samples.

The rearrangement links TRBV21-1 to TRBJ1-4; the D call TRBD1 from the table was never checked on the DNA. TRBV21-1 is flagged as a pseudogene. The CDR3 sequence is 19 residues long. CDR3 loop: CASSNRGLRTGEGIEKLFF. The CDR3 coding sequence is TGTGCCAGCAGCAATCGGGGCCTGAGAACAGGGGAAGGTATTGAAAAACTGTTTTTT.

This sequence joins TRBV5-6 and TRBJ2-2; D uncertain. CDR1 SGHDT and CDR2 YYEEEE come from the germline V gene. The CDR3 loop spans 14 amino acids. V was clipped by 0 bases and J by 3 bases, with 6 bases between them. Here the CDR3 DNA reads TGTGCCAGCAGCTTGGGTCCGTACACCGGGGAGCTGTTTTTT. It codes for CASSLGPYTGELFF.

The CDR3 DNA is TGTGCCAGCAGTGAAGTACAGCAGAACACTGAAGCTTTCTTT. As protein: CASSEVQQNTEAFF. The chain recombines TRBV6-1 with TRBJ1-1; D is unclear. The V end was cut by 1 base, the J end by 1 base, with 7 bases between. Germline CDR1 reads MNHNS; CDR2 reads SASEGT. This CDR3 is built from 14 residues.

The J gene is TRBJ2-7, the V gene TRBV6-5, with a possible D match to TRBD1 (5 bases). V gave up 7 bases and J gave up 0 bases, with 10 bases separating them. The CDR3 has 13 residues. The V gene's germline CDR1 is MNHEY and CDR2 SVGAGI. CDR3 loop: CASTQGASYEQYF. CDR3 DNA: TGTGCCAGCACCCAGGGCGCCTCCTACGAGCAGTACTTC.

The gene calls are TRBV2 and TRBJ1-1; perhaps TRBD1 as D (6 bases). The CDR3 totals 14 residues. The ends were cut back, 5 bases at V and 4 bases at J, with 14 bases in the middle. CDR1 is SNHLY, CDR2 FYNNEI, per germline. CDR3 amino acids: CASSQSTGTTEAFF. CDR3 in DNA: TGTGCCAGCAGTCAATCCACAGGGACCACTGAAGCTTTCTTT.

The V call is TRBV27, the J call TRBJ2-5, with unresolved D. V dropped 3 bases and J dropped 2 bases, with 7 bases sitting between them. Germline V CDR1 and CDR2: MNHEY, SMNVEV (reference sequence). The CDR3 length is 13 residues. DNA of the CDR3: TGTGCCAGCAGTTTCGTATATCAAGAGACCCAGTACTTC. The encoded protein is CASSFVYQETQYF.

The V and J genes are TRBV5-1 and TRBJ2-7; maybe TRBD2 (6 bases). Germline V lookup: CDR1 SGHRS, CDR2 YFSETQ. V lost 1 base and J lost 1, with 15 bases in between. The CDR3 is 16 amino acids. CDR3 coding DNA: TGCGCCAGCAGCTTGCCCGCGGCTAGCGTTTCCTACGAGCAGTACTTC. It specifies CASSLPAASVSYEQYF.

This chain joins TRBV5-4 and TRBJ2-5; D gene ambiguous. V lost 5 bases, J lost 7 bases, and 9 bases lay in between. The germline gives CDR1 SGHNT, CDR2 YYREEE (reference sequence). The CDR3 runs to 11 residues. CDR3 region: CASRDDLTQYF. In DNA form, the CDR3 reads TGTGCCAGCAGGGACGACTTGACCCAGTACTTC.

The rearrangement joins TRBV29-1 to TRBJ2-3, with D perhaps matching TRBD1 or TRBD2 (5 bases each). This CDR3 comprises 13 residues. Germline V gene data show CDR1 as SQVTM and CDR2 as ANQGSEA. The CDR3, as DNA: TGCAGTGCCTCGGGACCCCCTTTAGATACGCAGTATTTT. This translates into CSASGPPLDTQYF.

V is TRBV19 and J is TRBJ2-5, with 9 nucleotides matching TRBD2. The junction had 7 bases not matched to a gene; V was cut back by 6 bases and J by 2 bases. Germline V gene data show CDR1 as LNHDA and CDR2 as SQIVND (reference sequence). The CDR3 loop spans 15 amino acids. CDR3 loop: CASRRLAESQETQYF. As DNA, the CDR3 is TGTGCCAGTAGGAGACTAGCGGAGTCACAAGAGACCCAGTACTTC.

V and J are TRBV5-1 and TRBJ2-5, with D possibly being TRBD1 (6 bases). V lost 7 bases and J 4 bases, leaving 17 bases between the germline ends. In germline, CDR1 is SGHRS, CDR2 YFSETQ. This CDR3 region has 14 residues. The CDR3 protein is CASRGSGVGETQYF. The DNA for the CDR3 is TGCGCCAGCCGCGGATCAGGGGTTGGAGAGACCCAGTACTTC.

A word on this clone: The sample holds other DNA sequences that translate to the same CDR3. The chain employs TRBV5-1 and TRBJ2-3; D is ambiguous. Germline V gives CDR1 SGHRS, CDR2 YFSETQ. The CDR3 has 13 residues. The V end was cut by 3 bases, the J end by 2 bases, with 7 bases between. The CDR3 bases are TGCGCCAGCAGCTCAGTCTCCACAGATACGCAGTATTTT. It translates to CASSSVSTDTQYF.

V gene TRBV28 combines with J gene TRBJ1-1; D not certain. Germline CDR1 MDHEN, CDR2 SYDVKM. The CDR3 runs to 11 residues. V lost 6 bases and J lost 11, with 13 bases in between. CDR3 in DNA: TGTGCCAGCAGGTTACTCGGGCAGGCTTTCTTT. It encodes CASRLLGQAFF.

Here the CDR3 DNA reads TGCGCCAGCAGTGCGGACAGCTACAATGAGCAGTTCTTC. The encoded protein is CASSADSYNEQFF. The chain employs TRBV10-1 and TRBJ2-1; the D gene is possibly TRBD1 (6 bases). CDR1 is WNHNN and CDR2 is SYGVQD in the germline V gene (reference sequence). This CDR3 is built from 13 residues. Trimming took 4 bases from V and 3 from J, leaving 7 bases between them.

The chain is built from TRBV10-1 and TRBJ2-7; D is undetermined. Germline values: CDR1 WNHNN, CDR2 SYGVQD (reference sequence). This CDR3 has 13 amino acids. V dropped 0 bases and J dropped 5 bases, with 8 bases sitting between them. DNA of the CDR3: TGCGCCAGCAGTGAGTCGAGGCAGAACGAGCAGTACTTC. This translates into CASSESRQNEQYF.

The chain joins TRBV30 to TRBJ2-2; the D is unclear. CDR3 length: 13 residues. The germline gives CDR1 GTSNPN, CDR2 SVGIG (reference sequence). V lost 1 base to trimming and J lost 4 bases, with 7 bases between them. The CDR3: CAWSGLATGELFF. For the CDR3, the DNA is TGTGCCTGGAGTGGCCTGGCCACCGGGGAGCTGTTTTTT.

The chain recombines TRBV28 with TRBJ2-7; D call uncertain. Germline V gene lookup returns CDR1 MDHEN and CDR2 SYDVKM. CDR3 size: 16 residues. V lost 2 bases and J lost 2, with 16 bases in between. The CDR3 protein is CASSLIGRETAYEQYF. CDR3 nucleotide sequence: TGTGCCAGCAGTTTAATCGGCAGAGAAACGGCCTACGAGCAGTACTTC.

The genes are TRBV25-1 and TRBJ2-3; tentative D call: TRBD2 (6 bases). This CDR3 is built from 18 residues. Germline V gene lookup returns CDR1 MGHDK and CDR2 SYGVNS. Between the trimmed V and J ends, which lost 1 base and 1 base, there was a span of 18 bases. In DNA form, the CDR3 reads TGTGCCAGCAGTGAATTTGGTGTCCTAGCGAGGGGCACAGATACGCAGTATTTT. It codes for CASSEFGVLARGTDTQYF.

The chain carries TRBV27 and TRBJ2-5, with 11 positions matching TRBD2. The germline V gene has CDR1 MNHEY and CDR2 SMNVEV (reference sequence). J was trimmed by 7 bases and V by 3 bases; bases with no gene match: 10. The CDR3 consists of 16 residues. This CDR3 reads CASSFLAGGSESTQYF. DNA for the CDR3: TGTGCCAGCAGTTTTCTAGCGGGGGGATCTGAATCGACCCAGTACTTC.

This chain uses TRBV7-2 with TRBJ2-5; D gene unclear. The CDR3 is 13 amino acids. The germline V and J ends were trimmed by 2 bases and 5 bases, with 9 bases remaining between them. Looked up from germline, CDR1 is SGHTA and CDR2 is FQGNSA. CDR3 sequence (DNA): TGTGCCAGCAGCTTACAGGTGCTGGAGACCCAGTACTTC. This encodes CASSLQVLETQYF.